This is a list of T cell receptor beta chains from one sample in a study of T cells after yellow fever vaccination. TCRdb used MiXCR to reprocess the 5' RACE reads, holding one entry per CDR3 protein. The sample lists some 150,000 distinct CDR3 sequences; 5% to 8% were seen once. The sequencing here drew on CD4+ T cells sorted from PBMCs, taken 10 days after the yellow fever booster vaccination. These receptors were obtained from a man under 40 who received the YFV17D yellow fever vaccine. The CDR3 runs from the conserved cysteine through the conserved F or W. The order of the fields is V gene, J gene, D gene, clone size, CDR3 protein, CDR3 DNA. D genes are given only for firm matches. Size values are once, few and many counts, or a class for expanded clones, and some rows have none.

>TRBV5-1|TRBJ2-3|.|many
CASSPVTSTDTQYF
TGCGCCAGCAGCCCGGTAACTAGCACAGATACGCAGTATTTT
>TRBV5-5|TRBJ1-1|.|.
CASSSPNRNTEAFF
TGTGCCAGCAGCTCCCCCAACAGGAACACTGAAGCTTTCTTT
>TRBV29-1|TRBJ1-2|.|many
CSVGAGVLYGYTF
TGCAGCGTTGGCGCAGGGGTCCTCTATGGCTACACCTTC
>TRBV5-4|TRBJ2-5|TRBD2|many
CASSSDSSGRALETQYF
TGTGCCAGCAGCTCCGACTCTAGCGGGAGGGCCCTGGAGACCCAGTACTTC
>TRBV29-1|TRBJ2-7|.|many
CSVERGPSSYEQYF
TGCAGCGTTGAAAGGGGACCTAGCTCCTACGAGCAGTACTTC
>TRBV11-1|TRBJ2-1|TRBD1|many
CASSATWGGQGIGNEQFF
TGTGCCAGCAGCGCGACTTGGGGTGGACAGGGGATAGGCAATGAGCAGTTCTTC
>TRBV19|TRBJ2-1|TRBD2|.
CASQRDSYNEQFF
TGTGCCAGCCAGCGGGATAGTTACAATGAGCAGTTCTTC
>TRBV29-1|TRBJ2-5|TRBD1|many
CSVVQGAGETQYF
TGCAGCGTTGTACAGGGGGCAGGGGAGACCCAGTACTTC
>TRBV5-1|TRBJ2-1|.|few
CASRNGANPGREQFF
TGCGCCAGCAGAAATGGGGCCAACCCCGGCCGTGAGCAGTTCTTC
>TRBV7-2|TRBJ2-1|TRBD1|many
CASSLAGTGVVNEQFF
TGTGCCAGCAGCCTTGCCGGGACAGGGGTCGTCAATGAGCAGTTCTTC
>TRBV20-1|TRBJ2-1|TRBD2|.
CSARGRRESSYNEQFF
TGCAGTGCTAGAGGACGGCGGGAGAGCTCCTACAATGAGCAGTTCTTC
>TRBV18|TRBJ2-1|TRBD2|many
CASSLLAASYNEQFF
TGTGCCAGCTCCCTACTAGCGGCCTCCTACAATGAGCAGTTCTTC
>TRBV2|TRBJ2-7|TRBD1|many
CASRVNRDRNYEQYF
TGTGCCAGCAGAGTTAACCGGGACAGAAACTACGAGCAGTACTTC
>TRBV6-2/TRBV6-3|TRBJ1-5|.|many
CASRWISGNQPQHF
TGTGCCAGCCGGTGGATTTCGGGCAATCAGCCCCAGCATTTT
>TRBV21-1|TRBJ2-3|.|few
CASSKGRASDTQYF
TGTGCCAGCAGCAAAGGCCGAGCGTCAGATACGCAGTATTTT
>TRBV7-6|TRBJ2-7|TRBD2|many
CASSLAGDEQYF
TGTGCCAGCAGCCTAGCGGGAGACGAGCAGTACTTC
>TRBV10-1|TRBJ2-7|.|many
CASSELGDPSYEQYF
TGCGCCAGCAGTGAGCTAGGGGACCCTTCCTACGAGCAGTACTTC
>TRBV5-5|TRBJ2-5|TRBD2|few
CASSPQRTSGEQTQYF
TGTGCCAGCAGCCCCCAAAGGACTAGCGGGGAACAGACCCAGTACTTC
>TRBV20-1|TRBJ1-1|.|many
CSARGGQPYTEAFF
TGCAGTGCTAGAGGTGGGCAGCCGTACACTGAAGCTTTCTTT
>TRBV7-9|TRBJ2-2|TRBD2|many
CASYIAGWTGELFF
TGTGCCAGCTACATAGCGGGATGGACCGGGGAGCTGTTTTTT
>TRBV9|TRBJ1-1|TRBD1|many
CASSTQGDPEAFF
TGTGCCAGCAGCACTCAGGGGGACCCTGAAGCTTTCTTT
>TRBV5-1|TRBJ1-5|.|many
CASSERAGIQPQHF
TGCGCCAGCAGCGAAAGAGCAGGGATTCAGCCCCAGCATTTT
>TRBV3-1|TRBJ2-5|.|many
CASSHRGTRETQYF
TGTGCCAGCAGCCACAGGGGTACACGGGAGACCCAGTACTTC
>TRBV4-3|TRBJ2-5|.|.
CASSRAATREEAQYF
TGCGCCAGCAGCCGAGCTGCGACTAGAGAAGAGGCCCAGTACTTC
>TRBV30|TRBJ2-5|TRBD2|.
CAWRGGGAASTQYF
TGTGCCTGGAGGGGGGGAGGGGCCGCCAGCACCCAGTACTTC
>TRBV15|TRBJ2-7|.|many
CATSRQRSYEQYF
TGTGCCACCAGCCGGCAGCGGAGCTACGAGCAGTACTTC
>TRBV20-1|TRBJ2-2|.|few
CSATSETNTGELFF
TGCAGTGCTACTAGCGAGACGAACACCGGGGAGCTGTTTTTT
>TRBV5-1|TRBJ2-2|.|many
CASSLEGVDGELFF
TGCGCCAGCAGCTTGGAGGGTGTCGACGGGGAGCTGTTTTTT
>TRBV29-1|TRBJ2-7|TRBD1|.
CSVVDRGHYEQYF
TGCAGCGTTGTAGACAGGGGCCACTACGAGCAGTACTTC
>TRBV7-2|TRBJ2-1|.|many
CASGLANHEQFF
TGTGCCAGCGGCCTAGCAAATCATGAGCAGTTCTTC
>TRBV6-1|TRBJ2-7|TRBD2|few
CASESRGGGTYEQYF
TGTGCCAGCGAAAGTAGGGGCGGGGGAACCTACGAGCAGTACTTC
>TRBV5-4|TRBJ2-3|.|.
CASSFGGISTDTQYF
TGTGCCAGCAGCTTTGGTGGAATAAGCACAGATACGCAGTATTTT
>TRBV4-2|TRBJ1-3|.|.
CASSQVEAGAGNTIYF
TGTGCCAGCAGCCAAGTGGAGGCAGGGGCTGGAAACACCATATATTTT
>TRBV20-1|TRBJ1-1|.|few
CRGRGGVEVVTEAFF
TGCAGGGGCCGTGGGGGAGTCGAGGTGGTCACTGAAGCTTTCTTT
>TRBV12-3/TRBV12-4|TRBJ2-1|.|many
CASSLGGYEQFF
TGTGCCAGCAGTTTAGGAGGTTATGAGCAGTTCTTC
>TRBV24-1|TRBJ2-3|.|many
CATSDSGTVIGPDTQYF
TGTGCCACCAGTGACTCCGGGACCGTGATAGGGCCAGATACGCAGTATTTT
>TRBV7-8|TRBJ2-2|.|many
CASGVGVTGELFF
TGTGCCAGCGGGGTGGGGGTCACCGGGGAGCTGTTTTTT
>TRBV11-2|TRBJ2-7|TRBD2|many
CASRGPGLAGGKSYEQYF
TGTGCCAGCAGGGGTCCGGGACTAGCGGGAGGAAAGTCCTACGAGCAGTACTTC
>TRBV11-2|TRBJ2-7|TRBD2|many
CASSPLAGRYEQYF
TGTGCCAGCAGCCCACTAGCGGGACGCTACGAGCAGTACTTC